This record looks at one T cell receptor (beta chain) sequence and its context. Its antigen is currently unknown. It was with 60 Vbeta and 13 Jbeta primers that the PCR ran. Data came from immunoSEQ multiplex PCR; TCRdb stores just in-frame clones and leaves some out. Among around 200,000 clones, 82% were seen once, and the ten largest hold roughly 6%. CDR3 length: 14 residues. J was trimmed by 2 bases and V by 6 bases; bases with no gene match: 4. CDR1 is MNHEY and CDR2 is SVGAGI in the germline V gene. These data come from a study of cytomegalovirus exposure and HLA in healthy donors. Broader study findings: Most of the TCR beta V segments (in an earlier analysis) were productive either about 90% or about 30% of the time. According to the study, 180 or so TCR beta chains were cytomegalovirus-associated.

The chain has TRBV6-5 and TRBJ1-2, with 9 bases aligning to TRBD1. The sequencing sample was made of PBMCs. The source of this sequence is a man aged 35 to 55 in good health and CMV-seropositive. The CDR3 DNA reads as TGTGCCAGCAGGGGGACAGGGCCGAACTATGGCTACACCTTC. It translates to CASRGTGPNYGYTF.